The present TCR beta chain was sequenced within a study of early T cells in non-severe SARS-CoV-2 infection. Germline assignment: CDR1 DFQATT and CDR2 SNEGSKA (reference sequence). CDR3 length equals 12 residues. Trimming removed 0 bases from V and 4 bases from J, with 7 bases in between. This clonotype has only a few counts. Each CDR3 protein gets one entry after TCRdb re-called the 5' RACE reads with MiXCR. The table has about 98,000 distinct CDR3 sequences, less than 15% seen once. The chain has TRBV20-1 and TRBJ2-7; D possibly corresponds to TRBD2 (5 bases). The source of this sequence is an adult who was a healthcare worker with PCR-confirmed SARS-CoV-2 infection or an uninfected control (not recorded which). The sequencing input was whole blood. The DNA for the CDR3 is TGCAGTGCTAGAGATGGGGAGTACGAGCAGTACTTC. It specifies CSARDGEYEQYF.